Following are 27 T cell receptor beta chains from one sample sequenced in a study of spatial heterogeneity in lung cancer (dated by TCRdb to the late 2010s). The library relied on 5' RACE. For sequencing, a NextSeq 500 was employed. The raw public reads went through TCRdb reprocessing: fastp at Q25, MiXCR clone calling, in-frame beta chains kept. Duplicate CDR3 protein sequences are folded into a single record with the most common DNA and genes. This sample has 40,000 to 45,000 distinct CDR3 sequences in its table, and approximately 7% of those were observed once. The top ten clonotypes cover about two fifths of the sample. The time point label here, explained by the study, means: sample taken at primary tumor resection. For TCR sequencing, whole RNA was extracted from tumor and nontumor lung tissue, or from cryopreserved PBMC samples, and no cell sorting was done. This specimen was PBMCs, taken at surgery. These receptors were taken from a female donor with early-stage non-small cell lung cancer.

This clonotype was recorded at least ten times. The chain recombines TRBV5-1 with TRBJ2-5; TRBD1 is a possible D gene (6 bases). Germline CDR1 is SGHRS and CDR2 is YFSETQ. The CDR3 spans 15 residues. Trimming pared 4 bases from V and 2 bases from J, leaving 15 bases between. CDR3 in amino acids: CASSPEWTAQETQYF. The CDR3, as DNA: TGCGCCAGCAGCCCCGAATGGACAGCTCAAGAGACCCAGTACTTC.

In its sample, this clonotype was seen many times. V and J are TRBV5-1 and TRBJ2-4, with TRBD1 matching over 7 bases. The CDR3 totals 14 residues. Germline V gene lookup returns CDR1 SGHRS and CDR2 YFSETQ. V was pared by 4 bases and J by 8 bases, with 9 bases of the junction left unmatched. The CDR3 region is CASSPGRQGDIQYF. As DNA, the CDR3 is TGCGCCAGCAGCCCGGGGCGACAGGGAGACATTCAGTACTTC.

This clonotype was observed at least ten times. The V gene is TRBV5-1, the J gene TRBJ2-7; TRBD1 or TRBD2 may be the D gene (5 bases each). Trimming left V 0 bases short and J 0 bases short, with 10 bases between. The CDR3 covers 15 residues. From germline, CDR1 is SGHRS and CDR2 YFSETQ. CDR3 in DNA: TGCGCCAGCAGCTTGGTCTGGGGGAGCTCCTACGAGCAGTACTTC. The encoded protein is CASSLVWGSSYEQYF.

This clonotype was seen repeatedly, ten times or more. This chain uses TRBV18 with TRBJ2-6; D is unclear. CDR1 is KGHSH, CDR2 LQKENI, per germline. V was trimmed by 4 bases and J by 0 bases, leaving 7 bases between them. The CDR3 length is 15 residues. CDR3 in amino acids: CASSRRSSGANVLTF. The CDR3 bases are TGTGCCAGCTCACGACGGTCCTCTGGGGCCAACGTCCTGACTTTC.

Many counts were recorded for this clonotype. The V and J genes are TRBV12-3 or TRBV12-4 and TRBJ1-2; D unclear. Trimming removed 3 bases from V and 3 bases from J, with 8 bases in between. The CDR3 loop spans 13 amino acids. The DNA of the CDR3 is TGTGCCAGCAGTTTGCTGGGGTACTATGGCTACACCTTC. Encoded protein: CASSLLGYYGYTF.

The chain combines TRBV9 with TRBJ1-1; D ambiguous. V lost 1 base, J lost 5 bases, and 12 bases lay in between. CDR3 length equals 14 residues. The germline V gene has CDR1 SGDLS and CDR2 YYNGEE. The CDR3 sequence is CASSVSQEATEAFF. The CDR3 DNA follows: TGTGCCAGCAGCGTAAGCCAGGAAGCGACTGAAGCTTTCTTT. Together with reference TRBV9 and TRBJ1-1, the CDR3 gives the full variable domain: DSGVTQTPKHLITATGQRVTLRCSPRSGDLSVYWYQQSLDQGLQFLIQYYNGEERAKGNILERFSAQQFPDLHSELNLSSLELGDSALYFCASSVSQEATEAFFGQGTRLTVV.

This clonotype was counted between two and nine times. This rearrangement joins TRBV12-3 or TRBV12-4 to TRBJ2-5; 12 nucleotides match TRBD2. The CDR3 has 14 amino acids. With V trimmed by 6 bases and J by 7 bases, 6 bases remained unmatched. The CDR3 reads CASSSGLAGTTQYF. CDR3 DNA: TGTGCCAGCAGCTCCGGACTAGCGGGGACGACCCAGTACTTC.

This clonotype was counted between two and nine times. The chain combines TRBV5-1 with TRBJ2-7, with TRBD1 matching 7 bases. Germline CDR1 SGHRS, CDR2 YFSETQ. V lost 4 bases, J lost 6 bases, and 16 bases stayed unmatched. The CDR3 totals 16 residues. The CDR3 nucleotides are TGCGCCAGCAGCCGAGAAGGGACAGCGACAGGGTCCGAGCAGTACTTC. Translating gives CASSREGTATGSEQYF.

This clonotype was recorded many times. This chain joins TRBV3-1 and TRBJ1-6, with unresolved D. V was cut by 5 bases and J by 8 bases, with 10 bases left in between. Germline V gene sequence: CDR1 LGHDT, CDR2 YNNKEL (reference sequence). The CDR3 is 13 residues long. The CDR3 DNA reads as TGTGCCAGCAGCTACTCCCTGGATTCACCCCTCCACTTT. Translating gives CASSYSLDSPLHF. Full variable domain (rest looked up from reference TRBV3-1 and TRBJ1-6): DTAVSQTPKYLVTQMGNDKSIKCEQNLGHDTMYWYKQDSKKFLKIMFSYNNKELIINETVPNRFSPKSPDKAHLNLHINSLELGDSAVYFCASSYSLDSPLHFGNGTRLTVT.

This clonotype was counted many times. V is TRBV12-3 or TRBV12-4 and J is TRBJ2-3, with D possibly TRBD2 on 5 matching bases. Trimming removed 6 bases from V and 2 bases from J, with 9 bases in between. CDR3 length equals 13 residues. The CDR3 nucleotides are TGTGCCAGCAGACTAGAGTACACAGATACGCAGTATTTT. This encodes CASRLEYTDTQYF.

In its sample, this clonotype was seen a few times. The gene calls are TRBV12-3 or TRBV12-4 and TRBJ1-2, with 8 bases matching TRBD1. This CDR3 is built from 13 residues. V shed 6 bases and J 4 bases; nucleotides not matched to a gene: 4. The CDR3: CASSRTGGYGYTF. Here the CDR3 DNA reads TGTGCCAGCAGCCGAACAGGGGGCTATGGCTACACCTTC.

This clonotype was found many times. The chain couples TRBV20-1 to TRBJ2-3, with a tentative D call TRBD2 (6 bases). This CDR3 spans 16 amino acids. V was cut by 5 bases and J by 6 bases, with 24 bases left in between. Germline CDR1 and CDR2: DFQATT and SNEGSKA (reference sequence). The CDR3: CSAGRPGGGLGDTQYF. The CDR3 nucleotides read TGCAGTGCTGGGAGGCCGGGTGGGGGTCTAGGGGATACGCAGTATTTT.

This clonotype was counted once. CDR3 region: CASSRDTSYEQYF. CDR3 bases: TGTGCCAGCAGTAGGGACACCTCCTACGAGCAGTACTTC. The chain combines TRBV7-2 with TRBJ2-7; tentative D call: TRBD1 (6 bases). This CDR3 region has 13 residues. V shed 6 bases and J shed 0 bases, with 9 bases lying between them. Germline CDR1 and CDR2: SGHTA and FQGNSA.

This clonotype was seen at least ten times. CDR3 nucleotides: TGTGCCAGCAGTGAACAGGGGTACAATGAAGCTTTCTTT. It yields the protein CASSEQGYNEAFF. The V and J genes are TRBV25-1 and TRBJ1-1; TRBD1 might be the D (6 bases). Germline-derived CDR1 and CDR2 are MGHDK and SYGVNS. CDR3 size: 13 residues. The V end lost 2 bases, the J end lost 7 bases, and 11 bases lay between the germline ends.

This clonotype was recorded once. The gene calls are TRBV6-5 and TRBJ1-3; weak D call: TRBD1 (5 bases). Germline values: CDR1 MNHEY, CDR2 SVGAGI. Trimming took 4 bases from V and 2 from J, leaving 15 bases between them. The CDR3 totals 16 residues. CDR3 DNA: TGTGCCAGCAGTTTACGACAGTCGAGGGCTGGAAACACCATATATTTT. It is translated as CASSLRQSRAGNTIYF.

This clonotype showed up just a few times. The V gene is TRBV24-1, the J gene TRBJ2-1, with TRBD2 identical over 10 bases. The germline CDR1 and CDR2 sequences are KGHDR and SFDVKD. CDR3 length: 15 residues. V dropped 5 bases and J dropped 4; count of bases not matched to a gene: 4. CDR3 in DNA: TGTGCCACCAGTGGAGCGGGGGGGCGATACAATGAGCAGTTCTTC. It is translated as CATSGAGGRYNEQFF.

Here the CDR3 reads CASSPSGGADEQFF. The CDR3 DNA reads as TGTGCCAGCAGTCCTAGCGGGGGGGCCGATGAGCAGTTCTTC. The genes are TRBV6-2 or TRBV6-3 and TRBJ2-1, with 12 bases identical to TRBD2. V shed 5 bases and J 8 bases; nucleotides not matched to a gene: 4. The CDR3 is 14 residues long. Germline CDR1 reads MNHEY; CDR2 reads SVGEGT.

For this clonotype: A much larger clone differs from this one at a single base, so this may be a read error. The V gene is TRBV6-2 or TRBV6-3, the J gene TRBJ2-4, with TRBD2 identical over 11 bases. Germline V gives CDR1 MNHEY, CDR2 SVGEGT. Trimming cost V 6 bases and J 12 bases; bases outside gene matches: 10. The CDR3 is made up of 14 amino acids. The chain's CDR3 is CASSLLAGAPTQYF. CDR3 coding DNA: TGTGCCAGCAGCCTACTAGCGGGGGCCCCCACTCAGTACTTC.

A few counts support this clonotype. The chain uses TRBV25-1 and TRBJ1-3, with 7 positions matching TRBD1. Germline CDR1 MGHDK, CDR2 SYGVNS. The CDR3 sequence is 15 residues long. J was trimmed by 4 bases and V by 6 bases; bases with no gene match: 9. This CDR3 is CASRMTGNGGNTIYF. CDR3 bases: TGTGCCAGCAGAATGACAGGGAACGGCGGAAACACCATATATTTT.

This sequence joins TRBV20-1 and TRBJ1-4; weak D call: TRBD1 (5 bases). CDR1 DFQATT and CDR2 SNEGSKA come from the germline V gene (reference sequence). CDR3 length equals 14 residues. V dropped 6 bases and J dropped 6 bases, with 17 bases sitting between them. The CDR3 is CSAALGGEDEKLFF. The CDR3 DNA is TGCAGTGCCGCGCTCGGAGGGGAAGATGAAAAACTGTTTTTT.

V gene TRBV20-1 combines with J gene TRBJ1-4, with D perhaps TRBD1 (6 bases). This CDR3 spans 14 amino acids. CDR1 and CDR2 from the germline V gene are DFQATT and SNEGSKA (reference sequence). The germline V and J ends were trimmed by 0 bases and 5 bases, with 10 bases remaining between them. For the CDR3, the DNA is TGCAGTGCTAGAGAGGACAGATGGAATGAAAAACTGTTTTTT. Residues: CSAREDRWNEKLFF.

This clonotype came up many times. The chain combines TRBV5-1 with TRBJ1-1; D perhaps matches TRBD1 (5 bases). Germline V gene lookup returns CDR1 SGHRS and CDR2 YFSETQ. CDR3 size: 15 residues. V shed 4 bases and J shed 0 bases, with 13 bases lying between them. CDR3 protein: CASSTMTAMNTEAFF. The CDR3, as DNA: TGCGCCAGCAGCACTATGACAGCTATGAACACTGAAGCTTTCTTT.

Remarks on this clonotype: Germline and junction disagree at one end, which may indicate a read error. The DNA of the CDR3 is TGCGGTGCTAGAGTGCGGGTGGGCTACACTGAAGCTTTCTTT. Its protein product is CGARVRVGYTEAFF. The chain recombines TRBV20-1 with TRBJ1-1, with D uncertain. This CDR3 contains 14 residues. Per the germline V gene, CDR1 is DFQATT and CDR2 is SNEGSKA (reference sequence).

This clonotype appeared many times. The V call is TRBV7-2, the J call TRBJ1-2; D may be TRBD1 (5 bases). The CDR3 is made up of 16 amino acids. Germline CDR1 SGHTA, CDR2 FQGNSA. The V and J ends lost 1 base and 9 bases respectively, with 21 bases between them. The DNA for the CDR3 is TGTGCCAGCAGCTTAGGGACCCTCACCCGACAGTCGCGCTACACCTTC. The encoded protein is CASSLGTLTRQSRYTF.

This clonotype was found many times. J is TRBJ1-3 and V is TRBV5-6; D is uncertain. CDR1 and CDR2 (germline): SGHDT, YYEEEE. V shed 3 bases and J shed 0 bases, with 7 bases lying between them. The CDR3 extends over 14 amino acids. CDR3 DNA sequence: TGTGCCAGCAGCTCGGGTCCCTCTGGAAACACCATATATTTT. It yields the protein CASSSGPSGNTIYF. The whole variable domain, remainder taken from reference TRBV5-6 and TRBJ1-3, is DAGVTQSPTHLIKTRGQQVTLRCSPKSGHDTVSWYQQALGQGPQFIFQYYEEEERQRGNFPDRFSGHQFPNYSSELNVNALLLGDSALYLCASSSGPSGNTIYFGEGSWLTVV.

This clonotype was detected many times. This sequence joins TRBV4-1 and TRBJ2-3, with D perhaps matching TRBD2 (6 bases). This CDR3 region has 15 residues. CDR1 MGHRA and CDR2 YSYEKL come from the germline V gene. V lost 1 base, J lost 1 base, and 9 bases lay in between. Written as DNA, the CDR3 is TGCGCCAGCAGCCAAGCGTCGGGGGGCACAGATACGCAGTATTTT. Amino acids: CASSQASGGTDTQYF.

This clonotype showed up just a few times. The chain links TRBV5-1 to TRBJ1-1; D call uncertain. Trimming left V 7 bases short and J 4 bases short, with 11 bases between. CDR1 is SGHRS, CDR2 YFSETQ, per germline. There are 12 residues in the CDR3. The CDR3 is CASFDPSTEAFF. The CDR3 nucleotides read TGCGCCAGCTTTGATCCTTCCACTGAAGCTTTCTTT. Looking up the rest from reference TRBV5-1 and TRBJ1-1 gives the full variable domain: KAGVTQTPRYLIKTRGQQVTLSCSPISGHRSVSWYQQTPGQGLQFLFEYFSETQRNKGNFPGRFSGRQFSNSRSEMNVSTLELGDSALYLCASFDPSTEAFFGQGTRLTVV.